This T cell receptor (beta chain) was captured by sequencing in a study of vaccination and CD4 T cells after COVID-19. Study-wide background: Of the convalescent patients, who were SARS-CoV-2 positive by nasal swab PCR, about 10 had mild and one severe disease. Post-vaccine specimens were obtained a median 72 days after dose two (range 14 to 241). The convalescent population consisted of six males and four females, two of whom were of Hispanic ethnicity.

The CDR3 is 16 amino acids. Looked up from germline, CDR1 is MGHDK and CDR2 is SYGVNS. Trimming removed 4 bases from V and 3 bases from J, with 18 bases in between. TCRdb passed the PCR reads through MiXCR, listing each CDR3 protein once. The sample carries roughly 25,000 distinct CDR3 sequences, roughly 51% recorded once. This TCR was recovered from a human donor who had recovered from COVID-19. The rearrangement uses TRBV25-1 and TRBJ1-2, with a possible D match to TRBD1 (5 bases). This material consisted of CD4+ T cells from blood, taken before SARS-CoV-2 vaccination. The CDR3 sequence is CASSGGLGRLDYGYTF. In DNA form, the CDR3 reads TGTGCCAGCAGTGGGGGACTGGGACGCCTTGACTATGGCTACACCTTC.